This is a list of T cell receptor beta chains from one sample in a study of blood T cell repertoires in COVID-19. Using immunoSEQ multiplex PCR, the repertoire was profiled, and TCRdb retains in-frame clones only, with some absent. The data show some 200,000 clones, approximately 78% seen once. The material sequenced was PBMCs or T cells enriched from blood (not recorded which). These receptors all come from a middle-aged man who had recovered from COVID-19. CDR3s include the opening cysteine and the closing phenylalanine or tryptophan. Each record gives: V gene, clone size, J gene, CDR3 length, CDR3 protein. Not all rows give a size; the values are once, few, many and, for expanded clones, a class.

V: TRBV2
size: -
J: TRBJ1-5
length: 15
CDR3: CASSEVRGRGQPQHF

V: TRBV7-9
size: -
J: TRBJ2-5
length: 12
CDR3: CGSGTGDGTQYF

V: TRBV6-2/TRBV6-3
size: -
J: TRBJ2-1
length: 16
CDR3: CASSSSGGAPYNEQFF

V: TRBV29-1
size: few
J: TRBJ1-2
length: 13
CDR3: CSARGTEYRGYTF

V: TRBV6-5
size: once
J: TRBJ1-1
length: 12
CDR3: CASSIQGRTTFF

V: TRBV9
size: -
J: TRBJ2-3
length: 15
CDR3: CASSVATGDTDTQYF

V: TRBV7-3
size: -
J: TRBJ2-2
length: 17
CDR3: CASSSRASEGYTGELFF

V: TRBV7-9
size: many
J: TRBJ1-2
length: 13
CDR3: CASSLATGDGYTF

V: TRBV14
size: once
J: TRBJ1-2
length: 14
CDR3: CASSQDLTRRGYTF

V: TRBV7-2
size: -
J: TRBJ2-1
length: 15
CDR3: CASSLVAGGYNEQFF

V: TRBV18
size: few
J: TRBJ1-2
length: 15
CDR3: CASSSFGQGKHGYTF

V: TRBV7-2
size: -
J: TRBJ1-6
length: 15
CDR3: CASSPRESLSSPLHF

V: TRBV7-9
size: once
J: TRBJ2-3
length: 14
CDR3: CASSLDGGADTQYF

V: TRBV19
size: -
J: TRBJ1-2
length: 13
CDR3: CASSIDRGSGYTF

V: TRBV24-1
size: -
J: TRBJ2-3
length: 17
CDR3: CATSDFVLALHTDTQYF

V: TRBV6-2/TRBV6-3
size: -
J: TRBJ2-7
length: 13
CDR3: CASSHSQAYEQYF

V: TRBV12-3/TRBV12-4
size: -
J: TRBJ2-5
length: 11
CDR3: CASSRGETQYF

V: TRBV2
size: -
J: TRBJ1-5
length: 15
CDR3: CASTPSGGSNQPQHF

V: TRBV30
size: -
J: TRBJ1-1
length: 13
CDR3: CAWRQGLNTEAFF

V: TRBV7-3
size: -
J: TRBJ2-3
length: 18
CDR3: CASSLTAGGSSSTDTQYF

V: TRBV3-1/TRBV3-2
size: many
J: TRBJ2-7
length: 13
CDR3: CASSQGGAYEQYF

V: TRBV12-2
size: -
J: TRBJ2-7
length: 12
CDR3: CASRKGSDEQYF

V: TRBV11-2
size: -
J: TRBJ2-2
length: 13
CDR3: CAVPLRYTGELFF

V: TRBV6-2/TRBV6-3
size: -
J: TRBJ2-1
length: 16
CDR3: CASRPITDRGRNEQFF

V: TRBV5-1
size: -
J: TRBJ1-6
length: 15
CDR3: CASSLAGGGNSPLHF

V: TRBV30
size: -
J: TRBJ1-1
length: 12
CDR3: CAWSRTGIDAFF

V: TRBV18
size: -
J: TRBJ1-5
length: 19
CDR3: CASSPRSLGQGGKNQPQHF

V: TRBV19
size: -
J: TRBJ2-3
length: 15
CDR3: CASSQMDSGTDTQYF